Listed below are T cell receptor beta chains from one sample, sequenced in a study of CD8 T cells in ankylosing spondylitis. From the 5' RACE reads, TCRdb called clonotypes with MiXCR, one entry per CDR3 protein. The repertoire holds about 240,000 distinct CDR3 sequences, with 20% to 30% as singletons. Input material: blood, either unsorted or a sorted T cell fraction (not recorded which). The origin of the receptors is a male donor with ankylosing spondylitis or in good health (not recorded which). CDR3s include the opening cysteine and the closing phenylalanine or tryptophan. A D gene is named only where the DNA matches it firmly. For some rows the clone size is stated as once, few or many, or as a class when expanded; others skip it.

j_call d_call v_call clone_size cdr3_length cdr3_nt cdr3_aa
TRBJ2-1 TRBD1 TRBV11-2 few 15 TGTGCCAGCAGCCGCCGGGACAGGCCCTACAATGAGCAGTTCTTC CASSRRDRPYNEQFF
TRBJ2-1 NA TRBV7-2 many 14 TGTGCCAGCAGCTCCCCCTCCCGGTGGGATGAGCAGTTCTTC CASSSPSRWDEQFF
TRBJ1-4 NA TRBV6-1 NA 14 TGTGCCAGCAGCCCCACAGGGAATAATGAAAAACTGTTTTTT CASSPTGNNEKLFF
TRBJ2-5 TRBD2 TRBV5-6 many 16 TGTGCCAGCAGCTTGGATGGACTAGCGGCTCAAGAGACCCAGTACTTC CASSLDGLAAQETQYF
TRBJ2-3 NA TRBV20-1 many 15 TGCAGTGCTACCCGGACACCCGTTAGCACAGATACGCAGTATTTT CSATRTPVSTDTQYF
TRBJ1-6 TRBD1 TRBV20-1 many 15 TGCAGTGCTAGAGATCGGGAGACAGGGACGTCACCCCTCCACTTT CSARDRETGTSPLHF
TRBJ2-5 NA TRBV4-1 many 14 TGCGCCAGCAGCCAAGTAACAGGACGAGAGACCCAGTACTTC CASSQVTGRETQYF
TRBJ2-5 NA TRBV5-1 many 15 TGCGCCAGCAGCCTGGGCCTTGGGGCCCAAGAGACCCAGTACTTC CASSLGLGAQETQYF
TRBJ2-7 TRBD2 TRBV20-1 NA 15 TGCAGTGCGCCCGACCGGCTAGCGGGGGTGGTTGAGCAGTACTTC CSAPDRLAGVVEQYF
TRBJ1-1 TRBD1 TRBV10-1 few 15 TGCGCCAGCAGTGAGACTCCGACAGGGGACACTGAAGCTTTCTTT CASSETPTGDTEAFF
TRBJ1-6 NA TRBV6-1 NA 14 TGTGCCAGCAGTAAGACAGGACCGAATTCACCCCTCCACTTT CASSKTGPNSPLHF
TRBJ2-3 NA TRBV7-3 few 14 TGTGCCAGCAGCTTGTCCGGGGTGGCAGATACGCAGTATTTT CASSLSGVADTQYF
TRBJ1-5 NA TRBV20-1 many 13 TGCAGTGCTAGACCCCATGGGGATCAGCCCCAGCATTTT CSARPHGDQPQHF
TRBJ2-7 NA TRBV15 NA 15 TGTGCCACCAGCAGAGAAGTCGCAGCCCCCTACGAGCAGTACTTC CATSREVAAPYEQYF
TRBJ2-3 TRBD2 TRBV12-3/TRBV12-4 many 15 TGTGCCAGCAGTCAATCCCAGACTAGCGGGGGGCCAGGGTATTTT CASSQSQTSGGPGYF
TRBJ1-4 NA TRBV6-6 NA 12 TGTGCCAGCAGTTTAGCCGACGAAAAACTGTTTTTT CASSLADEKLFF
TRBJ1-2 NA TRBV12-3/TRBV12-4 few 13 TGTGCCAGCAGCCTGGGGCCCGTACCCGGCTACACCTTC CASSLGPVPGYTF
TRBJ2-7 TRBD1 TRBV12-3/TRBV12-4 NA 15 TGTGCCAGCAGGCCCGGGACAGGGGGCAACTACGAGCAGTACTTC CASRPGTGGNYEQYF
TRBJ2-4 NA TRBV3-1 NA 15 TGTGCCAGCAGCCAAGCTCCGGCCAGCCGAGGGATTCAGTACTTC CASSQAPASRGIQYF
TRBJ1-6 NA TRBV12-3/TRBV12-4 many 13 TGTGCCAGCAGACGAAAAGCTGATTCACCCCTCCACTTT CASRRKADSPLHF
TRBJ2-7 TRBD2 TRBV7-8 NA 15 TGTGCCAGCAGCTTAGCCCTAGCGGGGGGGAGATGGCAGTACTTC CASSLALAGGRWQYF
TRBJ2-7 NA TRBV7-2 NA 14 TGTGCCAGCTCCCCCTATAGCCGAATATACGAGCAGTACTTC CASSPYSRIYEQYF
TRBJ1-5 NA TRBV20-1 NA 15 TGCAGTGCTAGAAAGGGGGAAAATAGCAATCAGCCCCAGCATTTT CSARKGENSNQPQHF
TRBJ2-7 NA TRBV10-3 many 14 TGTGCCATCAGACCCATGACAAACTCCTACGAGCAGTACTTC CAIRPMTNSYEQYF
TRBJ2-5 NA TRBV6-1 NA 15 TGTGCCAGCAGTGCCGCGGGCTCGCCGGGGGAGACCCAGTACTTC CASSAAGSPGETQYF
TRBJ2-5 NA TRBV12-3/TRBV12-4 NA 11 TGTGCCAGCAGTCCTTCTAAGACCCAGTACTTC CASSPSKTQYF
TRBJ1-6 NA TRBV12-3/TRBV12-4 NA 12 TGTGCCAGCAGTTGGGCCAATTCACCCCTCCACTTT CASSWANSPLHF
TRBJ2-3 NA TRBV12-3/TRBV12-4 NA 14 TGTGCCAGCAGTGCCGGGACTCCTACAGATACGCAGTATTTT CASSAGTPTDTQYF
TRBJ2-4 TRBD1 TRBV20-1 NA 15 TGCAGTGCTAGCCGCGGGACAGGGACCAAAAACATTCAGTACTTC CSASRGTGTKNIQYF